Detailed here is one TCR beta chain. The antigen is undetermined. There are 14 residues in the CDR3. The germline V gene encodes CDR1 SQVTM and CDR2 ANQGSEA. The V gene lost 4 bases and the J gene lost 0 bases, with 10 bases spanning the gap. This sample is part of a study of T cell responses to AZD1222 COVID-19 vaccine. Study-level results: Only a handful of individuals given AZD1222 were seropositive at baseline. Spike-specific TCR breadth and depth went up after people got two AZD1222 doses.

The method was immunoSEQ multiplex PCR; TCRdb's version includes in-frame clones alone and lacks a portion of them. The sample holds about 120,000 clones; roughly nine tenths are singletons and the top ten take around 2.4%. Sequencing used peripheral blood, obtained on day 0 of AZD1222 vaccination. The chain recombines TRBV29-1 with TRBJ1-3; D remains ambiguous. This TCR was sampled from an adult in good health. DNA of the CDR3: TGCAGCGTTGGGGGTAGGAGCTCTGGAAACACCATATATTTT. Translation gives CSVGGRSSGNTIYF.